Here is one T cell receptor beta chain with its context. Its antigen target is currently unknown. No clone much larger than this one lies a single base away; base qualities are absent. From cysteine to phenylalanine, the CDR3 is 18 amino acids long. This entry keeps only the CDR3 DNA: 54 bases, framed from base 1. CDR1 SEHNR and CDR2 FQNEAQ are derived from the germline V gene (reference sequence). After removal of 4 bases from V and 0 bases from J, the junction retains 14 bases not matched to a gene. The data were taken from a study of T cell responses to AZD1222 COVID-19 vaccine (dated by TCRdb to about 2021). Study-level background: AZD1222 recipients given second doses at about 4 weeks or at about 12 weeks were pooled, since spike-specific TCR depth and breadth were not found to differ between the two schedules. Trial participants were enrolled by age into subgroups of 18-55, 56-69 and 70-plus years, and around 150, 29 and 61 TCR-sequenced participants, respectively, were included in these subgroups. A total of 230 to 250 trial participants underwent TCR sequencing, of whom some 210 received two doses of AZD1222 and about 25 received two doses of the MenACWY control vaccine.

The sample's time point label, decoded: baseline before first vaccination. Vaccinee samples were obtained from the UK trials COV001 and COV002, which included a single-blind randomized controlled phase 2/3 trial of AZD1222 (ChAdOx1 nCoV-19) in healthy adults. For TCRbeta chain sequencing, PBMC samples were collected from trial participants at day 0 and at day 28 after the second dose. The paper's findings and limits, for the study overall: Reportedly, almost half of the unique spike-specific TCRs recognized epitopes lying outside the regions that are mutated in the B.1.351 and B.1.1.7 variants. Participants were mostly white British, with more females than males. The authors suggested clonal diversity may have been underestimated. After two AZD1222 doses, both the breadth and the depth of spike-specific TCRs were significantly higher than at day 0 and than in MenACWY recipients. Conclusions about previously exposed vaccinees are limited because only a handful of AZD1222 recipients were SARS-CoV-2 seropositive at baseline. Because no samples from the day 14 peak response were available, repertoires could be characterized only after the peak T cell response. In the small 56-69-year group, the increase in depth fell short of significance, most likely because of low power. The whole spike protein was spanned by vaccine-associated CD4 TCRs, and dominant responses were seen in regions 160-218 and 743-854.

The CDR3 regions of human TCRbeta chains were subjected to immunosequencing. Processing in the source paper ran as follows. Repertoire TCRs were checked for matches against a reference library of SARS-CoV-2-specific TCRs that had been generated using the MIRA antigen-specificity platform. Breadth was defined as the fraction of unique TCRs that were SARS-CoV-2-associated, and depth was defined as the fraction of total T cells that were SARS-CoV-2-associated. Using the MIRA data, each spike-specific TCR was assigned both to the spike region to which the TCR was reactive and to a CD4 or CD8 class. Log10-transformed breadth and depth values were compared by one-way ANOVA with Sidak's multiple comparisons tests. In TCRdb, the immuneACCESS table is reduced to in-frame sequences with V and J assigned. These tables do not hold every clone; where another copy was compared, an unresolved V gene accounts for under half, and the others remain unexplained. The DNA was the basis for D and trimming; V, J and clone size are from that table. The sample records around 84,000 clones, roughly 88% of which are singletons. Approximately 9% of the sample belongs to the ten largest clones.

Sequenced here: peripheral blood, sampled on day 0 of AZD1222 vaccination. The chain is assembled from TRBV7-9 and TRBJ1-1; 7 bases in the middle match TRBD1. The receptor's source is an adult in good health. In nucleotides, the sequence is TGTGCCAGCAGCTCACCCTTTGGGCAGGGGGTTTTGAACACTGAAGCTTTCTTT. It encodes CASSSPFGQGVLNTEAFF. Extended through the reference TRBV7-9 and TRBJ1-1 proteins, this CDR3 yields the full variable domain: DTGVSQNPRHKITKRGQNVTFRCDPISEHNRLYWYRQTLGQGPEFLTYFQNEAQLEKSRLLSDRFSAERPKGSFSTLEIQRTEQGDSAMYLCASSSPFGQGVLNTEAFFGQGTRLTVV.